The rows below give T cell receptor beta chains drawn from one sample of a study of PD-L1 blockade in urothelial cancer. Profiling relied on immunoSEQ multiplex PCR, and the TCRdb table lists in-frame clones only, not all of them. The table records tens of thousands of clones, about 80% of them present only once. The source material was PBMCs, sampled around atezolizumab (anti-PD-L1) treatment. The receptors here all came from a man aged 65-85 years with urothelial cancer. Both conserved end residues are part of each CDR3. D genes are given only for firm matches. Where a row states a size, it is once, few, many or the class of an expanded clone; other rows omit it.

TRBJ2-3,TRBV10-1,NA,NA,TGCGCCAGCAGTGCTCAGACTAGCACAGATACGCAGTATTTT,CASSAQTSTDTQYF
TRBJ2-1,TRBV21-1,NA,NA,TGTGCCAGCAGCAATGTGGGACGGGAGGGGACCTACAATGAGCAGTTCTTC,CASSNVGREGTYNEQFF
TRBJ2-3,TRBV11-2,TRBD2,NA,TGTGCCAGCAGCTTAAGACTAGCGGGAATCAAAACAGATACGCAGTATTTT,CASSLRLAGIKTDTQYF
TRBJ1-1,TRBV6-1,NA,NA,TGTGCCAGCAGTCTAGACAGCAAAGCTTTCTTT,CASSLDSKAFF
TRBJ2-1,TRBV29-1,TRBD2,NA,TGCAGCGTTGACGCCGGACTAGCGGGAGGCTCCGGGCTTCAGTTCTTC,CSVDAGLAGGSGLQFF
TRBJ2-7,TRBV7-9,NA,NA,TGTGCCAGCAGCTTAGGGCCCAACGAGCAGTACTTC,CASSLGPNEQYF
TRBJ2-7,TRBV12-5,TRBD2,NA,TGTGCTAGTGCCCTAGGGGGGACTAGCGGGTTTGGCGACGAGCAGTACTTC,CASALGGTSGFGDEQYF
TRBJ2-3,TRBV6-1,NA,NA,TGTGCCAGCAGCAGGTCCACAGATACGCAGTATTTT,CASSRSTDTQYF
TRBJ1-1,TRBV4-1,NA,NA,TGCGCCAGCAGCCGGAGGGACGTTAGAGGGACTGAAGCTTTCTTT,CASSRRDVRGTEAFF
TRBJ1-2,TRBV5-4,NA,NA,TGTGCCAGCAGCTTGGAAGGGAGGAACTATGGCTACACCTTC,CASSLEGRNYGYTF
TRBJ2-1,TRBV10-1,NA,NA,TGCGCCAGCAGTGAGGTTGGAGGGAGCTACAATGAGCAGTTCTTC,CASSEVGGSYNEQFF
TRBJ2-7,TRBV5-1,TRBD2,once,TGCGCCAGCAGCTGGGGGGGAGGGAACCCTCCGGAGCAGTACTTC,CASSWGGGNPPEQYF
TRBJ1-2,TRBV30,NA,NA,TGTGCCTGGAGCGCCGGCAGGGGAGTGAGGGGCTACACCTTC,CAWSAGRGVRGYTF
TRBJ2-1,TRBV7-9,NA,once,TGTGCCAGCAGCTCAGAGGGACTTCATAGCTCCTACAATGAGCAGTTCTTC,CASSSEGLHSSYNEQFF
TRBJ2-1,TRBV6-6,TRBD2,few,TGTGCCAGTAGAATCCCCGGGACTAGTATCGATGAGCAGTTCTTC,CASRIPGTSIDEQFF
TRBJ2-1,TRBV9,NA,NA,TGTGCCAGCAGCCCGAGCGGAGGCTACAATGAGCAGTTCTTC,CASSPSGGYNEQFF
TRBJ2-5,TRBV19,TRBD1,NA,TGTGCCAGTAAACAGACAGGGTTTATAGGGACCCAGTACTTC,CASKQTGFIGTQYF
TRBJ2-7,TRBV9,TRBD2,NA,TGTGCCAGCAGCGTAGGTCGGACTAGCGGGACCTACGAGCAGTACTTC,CASSVGRTSGTYEQYF
TRBJ1-1,TRBV5-5,NA,NA,TGTGCCAGCAGCTTTTCAGGGGAAGCCTTTGAAGCTTTCTTT,CASSFSGEAFEAFF
TRBJ2-5,TRBV7-3,TRBD1,NA,TGTGCCAGCAGCTTCGGCGGCAGGGGGGAGACCCAGTACTTC,CASSFGGRGETQYF
TRBJ1-5,TRBV19,TRBD1,many,TGTGCCAGTAGTAAGGGGACAGGGGATAGCAATCAGCCCCAGCATTTT,CASSKGTGDSNQPQHF